The T cell receptor (beta chain) described here comes from a study of T cell responses to AZD1222 COVID-19 vaccine. Sequencing was performed with immunoSEQ multiplex PCR; in TCRdb, only in-frame clones are kept and a portion is missing. The sample includes some 96,000 clones, about 88% seen only once; the top ten take roughly 15%. Samples with a second dose at about 4 or about 12 weeks were pooled together. Trimming left V 4 bases short and J 6 bases short, with 16 bases between. CDR3 length: 14 residues. Germline CDR1 and CDR2: LGHDT and YNNKEL (reference sequence). This specimen was peripheral blood, taken 28 days after the second AZD1222 dose. This clonotype originated in an adult who received the AZD1222 COVID-19 vaccine. V usage is TRBV3-1 (or the pseudogene TRBV3-2) and J usage is TRBJ2-7, with D perhaps TRBD1 (5 bases). Here the CDR3 DNA reads TGTGCCAGCAGCCCTACGCCGCAGGGTACCGAGCAGTACTTC. It translates to CASSPTPQGTEQYF.